These 3 T cell receptor beta chains were sequenced from one sample in a study of tumor-infiltrating lymphocytes in primary liver carcinoma. Blood RNA came from unsorted whole blood; germline DNA was also extracted. Using a constant-region primer together with ProtoScript II reverse transcriptase, TCR beta cDNA was made from approximately 500 ng of total RNA. Three nested multiplex PCR rounds, a slightly modified ARM-PCR method, built the TCR beta libraries. TRBV1-TRBV30 forward primers and a C-beta reverse primer were used in the first two PCR rounds, which each ran for approximately 10 cycles. TCRdb analysed the multiplex PCR reads with MiXCR anew, one entry per CDR3 protein. The sample holds 200,000 or so distinct CDR3 sequences, 65% seen once. What was sequenced was peripheral blood. The receptors shown here come from a woman aged 55-70 years with primary liver carcinoma and hepatitis B virus infection.

The count of this clonotype is one. Relative to the germline gene, one junction end is altered; a read error may explain this. The CDR3 nucleotides are TGCAGCGTTGAGGTTCGGCCTTTGGGGGAGCTGTTTTTC. Translating gives CSVEVRPLGELFF. The chain combines TRBV29-1 with TRBJ2-2; D assignment may be TRBD1 or TRBD2 (5 bases each). The CDR3 consists of 13 residues. Germline V lookup: CDR1 SQVTM, CDR2 ANQGSEA.

This clonotype was counted once. The junction shows a germline mismatch at one end, possibly a read error. The genes are TRBV11-2 and TRBJ2-1, with 8 nucleotides matching TRBD2. Germline assignment: CDR1 SGHAT and CDR2 FQNNGV. CDR3 length equals 16 residues. The CDR3 bases are TGTGCCAGCAGCCTATTGGGGGCGGGAGGACTCAATGAGCAATTCTTC. Translation gives CASSLLGAGGLNEQFF. The whole variable domain, remainder taken from reference TRBV11-2 and TRBJ2-1, is EAGVAQSPRYKIIEKRQSVAFWCNPISGHATLYWYQQILGQGPKLLIQFQNNGVVDDSQLPKDRFSAERLKGVDSTLKIQPAKLEDSAVYLCASSLLGAGGLNEQFFGPGTRLTVL.

Notes on this clonotype: This may arise from a read error, as a much more abundant clone is one base away. The gene calls are TRBV5-1 and TRBJ2-3; D might be TRBD2 (6 bases). Germline V gives CDR1 SGHRS, CDR2 YFSETQ. This CDR3 spans 18 amino acids. In DNA, the CDR3 is TGCGCCAACAGCTTGGCGTATTTGGGGGACTCGACCCTAGATACGCAGTATTTT. It codes for CANSLAYLGDSTLDTQYF.